This T cell receptor (beta chain) was identified in a study of blood T cell repertoires in COVID-19. Some clones are missing from TCRdb's copy, which holds only in-frame ones; the method was immunoSEQ multiplex PCR. The sample contains about 100,000 clones, just under 80% of which appear only once. This clone has a handful of counts. The CDR3 consists of 16 residues. Germline values: CDR1 SGDLS, CDR2 YYNGEE. V shed 4 bases and J shed 1 base, with 17 bases lying between them. Sequenced material: peripheral blood. This chain uses TRBV9 with TRBJ1-1; possible D gene TRBD1, 6 bases. This clonotype was sampled from a woman in her 70s with acute or convalescent COVID-19. This CDR3 reads CASSTQGGAGNTEAFF. As DNA, the CDR3 is TGTGCCAGCAGCACCCAAGGGGGGGCCGGGAACACTGAAGCTTTCTTT.